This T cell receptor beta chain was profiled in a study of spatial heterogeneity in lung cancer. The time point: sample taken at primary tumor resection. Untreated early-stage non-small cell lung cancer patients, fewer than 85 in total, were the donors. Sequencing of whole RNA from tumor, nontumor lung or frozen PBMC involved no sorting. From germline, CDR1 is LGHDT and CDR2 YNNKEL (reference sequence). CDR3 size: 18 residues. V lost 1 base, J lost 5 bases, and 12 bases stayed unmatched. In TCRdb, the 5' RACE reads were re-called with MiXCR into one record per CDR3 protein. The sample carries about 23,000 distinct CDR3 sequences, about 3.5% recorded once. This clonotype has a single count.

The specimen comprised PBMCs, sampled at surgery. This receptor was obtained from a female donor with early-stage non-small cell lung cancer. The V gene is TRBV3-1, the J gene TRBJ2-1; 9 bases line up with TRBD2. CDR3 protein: CASSQVPGGASGNNEQFF. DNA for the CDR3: TGTGCCAGCAGCCAAGTCCCCGGGGGGGCTAGCGGGAACAATGAGCAGTTCTTC.